Listed below are T cell receptor beta chains from one sample, sequenced in a study of T-cell memory formation after mild COVID-19. TCRdb called the 5' RACE reads again in MiXCR, with one record for every CDR3 protein. The table includes hundreds of thousands of distinct CDR3 sequences, 15% to 20% detected once. Sequences were obtained from PBMCs or a T cell subset sorted from them (not recorded which). The receptors originated from a man aged 18 to 30 who had mild COVID-19 (a few samples of this study predate the infection). Cell type and time point are not known. Each CDR3 is given with its conserved first and last residue. The D gene is left open where the match is weak. Clone size, where shown, is once, few, many, or a class for clones that have expanded.

j_call clone_size d_call v_call cdr3_aa cdr3_nt
TRBJ1-2 few - TRBV15 CATSWGPEDGYTF TGTGCCACCAGCTGGGGACCCGAGGATGGCTACACCTTC
TRBJ1-1 few - TRBV5-1 CASSFSPAGRVTEAFF TGCGCCAGCAGCTTTTCCCCCGCCGGTAGGGTAACTGAAGCTTTCTTT
TRBJ2-2 few TRBD2 TRBV7-9 CAGTGTSDPGELFF TGTGCCGGAACCGGGACTAGCGACCCCGGGGAGCTGTTTTTT
TRBJ1-1 - - TRBV19 CASSPSGQNTEAFF TGTGCCAGTAGTCCGTCGGGACAGAACACTGAAGCTTTCTTT
TRBJ1-2 - TRBD1 TRBV14 CASSQGQGGGYTF TGTGCCAGCAGCCAAGGACAGGGGGGTGGCTACACCTTC
TRBJ2-5 - - TRBV5-1 CASSLSVEETQYF TGCGCCAGCAGCTTATCTGTGGAAGAGACCCAGTACTTC
TRBJ2-4 few - TRBV5-1 CASSLGSRGDIQYF TGCGCCAGCAGCCTCGGGAGTCGAGGTGACATTCAGTACTTC
TRBJ1-6 - - TRBV5-6 CASSLPAGPLHF TGTGCCAGCAGCTTGCCCGCCGGACCCCTCCACTTT
TRBJ2-5 - - TRBV12-3/TRBV12-4 CASSPPGAYQETQYF TGTGCCAGCAGCCCCCCGGGGGCGTACCAAGAGACCCAGTACTTC
TRBJ2-1 - - TRBV6-2/TRBV6-3 CASSYFGEQFF TGTGCCAGCAGTTACTTTGGGGAGCAGTTCTTC
TRBJ2-3 few - TRBV6-5 CASSYSPRGAYDTQYF TGTGCCAGCAGTTACTCCCCAAGGGGGGCGTACGATACGCAGTATTTT
TRBJ2-2 - - TRBV27 CASSLSMVSANTGELFF TGTGCCAGCAGTTTATCGATGGTCAGCGCGAACACCGGGGAGCTGTTTTTT
TRBJ2-7 - - TRBV6-5 CASSYSGHGGYEQYF TGTGCCAGCAGTTACTCGGGGCACGGGGGTTACGAGCAGTACTTC
TRBJ2-5 few TRBD2 TRBV5-5 CASSSGTSFETQYF TGTGCCAGCAGCTCCGGGACTAGCTTCGAGACCCAGTACTTC
TRBJ1-5 - - TRBV4-2 CASSPIGDQPQHF TGTGCCAGCAGCCCAATCGGGGATCAGCCCCAGCATTTT
TRBJ1-6 - TRBD1 TRBV18 CASSRDSSYNSPLHF TGTGCCAGCTCGCGGGACAGCTCCTATAATTCACCCCTCCACTTT
TRBJ2-1 - - TRBV5-1 CASSLSRIDEQFF TGCGCCAGCAGCTTGAGTAGGATCGATGAGCAGTTCTTC
TRBJ2-1 - TRBD2 TRBV6-4 CASSDRASGGYEQFF TGTGCCAGCAGTGACAGGGCTAGCGGGGGGTATGAGCAGTTCTTC
TRBJ2-2 few - TRBV20-1 CSARDSLATGELFF TGCAGTGCTAGAGACAGCCTCGCCACCGGGGAGCTGTTTTTT
TRBJ1-2 few TRBD1 TRBV7-2 CASSLGTGSIYGYTF TGTGCCAGCAGCTTGGGGACAGGGTCGATCTATGGCTACACCTTC
TRBJ1-1 - TRBD1 TRBV2 CASRVRGQNTEAFF TGTGCCAGCAGGGTCAGGGGGCAGAACACTGAAGCTTTCTTT
TRBJ2-1 few - TRBV6-5 CASSTWGNEQFF TGTGCCAGCAGTACCTGGGGGAATGAGCAGTTCTTC
TRBJ2-1 - - TRBV20-1 CSARKVRGSGNEQFF TGCAGTGCTAGAAAAGTCCGGGGCTCTGGGAATGAGCAGTTCTTC
TRBJ2-1 many - TRBV7-9 CASPGRGPLDEQFF TGTGCCAGCCCGGGTAGGGGACCTCTGGATGAGCAGTTCTTC
TRBJ1-1 - TRBD1 TRBV4-2 CASSPPGEGGDTEAFF TGTGCCAGCAGCCCCCCCGGGGAAGGGGGCGACACTGAAGCTTTCTTT
TRBJ2-2 - - TRBV6-4 CASSDWGTSTGELFF TGTGCCAGCAGTGACTGGGGTACGAGCACCGGGGAGCTGTTTTTT
TRBJ2-3 - TRBD2 TRBV7-2 CASSRTSVTDTQYF TGTGCCAGCAGTCGAACTAGCGTCACAGATACGCAGTATTTT
TRBJ2-3 few TRBD2 TRBV6-5 CASSYSSGTSGGGHTQYF TGTGCCAGCAGTTACTCGAGTGGGACTAGCGGGGGAGGGCATACGCAGTATTTT
TRBJ2-3 - - TRBV12-3/TRBV12-4 CASSSGLSLTDTQYF TGTGCCAGCTCGTCAGGGCTATCCCTAACAGATACGCAGTATTTT
TRBJ2-4 few TRBD1 TRBV18 CASSPPGTGGGSIQYF TGTGCCAGCTCACCCCCCGGGACAGGGGGCGGGAGCATTCAGTACTTC
TRBJ1-2 - TRBD1 TRBV5-1 CASTQSGQGAFDNYGYTF TGCGCCAGCACCCAATCGGGACAGGGGGCGTTCGATAACTATGGCTACACCTTC
TRBJ1-1 - - TRBV5-6 CASSLAGGGRAEAFF TGTGCCAGCAGCTTGGCCGGGGGCGGACGGGCTGAAGCTTTCTTT
TRBJ2-3 - TRBD2 TRBV2 CARGTSGGSDTQYF TGTGCCAGGGGAACTAGCGGGGGGTCTGATACGCAGTATTTT
TRBJ1-1 - - TRBV4-1 CASRHTPGHVNTEAFF TGCGCCAGCAGACACACTCCGGGACACGTGAACACTGAAGCTTTCTTT
TRBJ2-3 few TRBD2 TRBV20-1 CSATLGLAATDTQYF TGCAGTGCGACGCTTGGACTAGCGGCCACAGATACGCAGTATTTT
TRBJ2-6 - - TRBV27 CASSRPVTGTLSGANVLTF TGTGCCAGCAGTCGCCCCGTGACAGGAACCCTCTCTGGGGCCAACGTCCTGACTTTC
TRBJ2-1 - TRBD1 TRBV7-9 CASSLADRGHHEQFF TGTGCCAGCAGCTTAGCAGACAGGGGGCATCATGAGCAGTTCTTC
TRBJ2-5 few TRBD1 TRBV3-1 CASSDRQGVQETQYF TGTGCCAGCAGCGATAGACAGGGAGTACAAGAGACCCAGTACTTC
TRBJ2-7 few - TRBV20-1 CSARVESKGYEQYF TGCAGTGCTAGAGTAGAGTCTAAGGGCTACGAGCAGTACTTC
TRBJ2-6 - - TRBV6-5 CASSLQYSGANVLTF TGTGCCAGCAGTTTACAGTACTCTGGGGCCAACGTCCTGACTTTC
TRBJ2-3 - - TRBV7-3 CASSFGIAGDTQYF TGTGCCAGCAGCTTCGGCATCGCCGGGGATACGCAGTATTTT
TRBJ1-1 few - TRBV18 CASSPGRTIQNTEAFF TGTGCCAGCTCACCGGGCCGGACCATTCAGAACACTGAAGCTTTCTTT
TRBJ2-5 - TRBD1 TRBV25-1 CASSGGQGATGQETQYF TGTGCCAGCAGTGGTGGACAGGGGGCGACGGGTCAAGAGACCCAGTACTTC
TRBJ2-3 - TRBD2 TRBV18 CASSPRASGGRYTQYF TGTGCCAGCTCACCAAGGGCTAGCGGGGGTCGGTATACGCAGTATTTT
TRBJ2-7 few TRBD2 TRBV28 CASSGLAGTTYEQYF TGTGCCAGCAGTGGGCTAGCGGGGACTACCTACGAGCAGTACTTC
TRBJ2-2 - TRBD1 TRBV10-3 CAITAGGAPGELFF TGTGCCATCACGGCAGGGGGCGCCCCCGGGGAGCTGTTTTTT
TRBJ1-6 - - TRBV6-5 CASSRTVHNSPLHF TGTGCCAGCAGTCGGACGGTCCATAATTCACCCCTCCACTTT
TRBJ2-3 few TRBD2 TRBV7-2 CASSLVNGGRDTQYF TGTGCCAGCAGCTTAGTTAACGGGGGGAGGGATACGCAGTATTTT
TRBJ2-1 few - TRBV5-1 CASSRPGLYNEQFF TGCGCCAGCAGCCGTCCGGGACTCTACAATGAGCAGTTCTTC
TRBJ2-1 once TRBD2 TRBV19 CASSIGPDPGLTNEQFF TGTGCCAGTAGTATAGGTCCAGATCCGGGACTAACCAATGAGCAGTTCTTC
TRBJ2-2 few - TRBV29-1 CSVVPKESRATGELFF TGCAGCGTTGTCCCCAAGGAGTCGCGAGCCACCGGGGAGCTGTTTTTT
TRBJ2-2 few TRBD2 TRBV27 CASKDSGAGELFF TGTGCCAGCAAGGATAGCGGGGCCGGGGAGCTGTTTTTT